These T cell receptor beta chains were read from a single sample in a study of a mutant IDH1 vaccine in newly diagnosed glioma. Clones were sequenced by immunoSEQ multiplex PCR, and TCRdb holds only the in-frame ones, with some missing. The sample yields 45,000 to 50,000 clones, more than 75% seen once. Their antigens remain unidentified. This specimen was PBMCs, taken from a glioma patient whose treatment included an IDH1 peptide vaccine. The receptors derive from a woman in her forties with glioma. CDR3s include the opening cysteine and the closing phenylalanine or tryptophan. Fields, in order: clone size, V gene, D gene, J gene, CDR3 protein, CDR3 DNA. D genes are given only for firm matches. Size is stated for part of the rows, as once, few or many counts, or as a class when the clone is expanded.

>NA|TRBV7-6|NA|TRBJ2-7
CASSARTDYEQYF
TGTGCCAGCAGCGCCAGGACGGACTACGAGCAGTACTTC
>NA|TRBV5-1|TRBD2|TRBJ2-1
CASSPMRASGDEQFF
TGCGCCAGCAGCCCGATGAGGGCTAGCGGTGATGAGCAGTTCTTC
>NA|TRBV7-9|NA|TRBJ2-1
CASSSTTGLLEQFF
TGTGCCAGCAGCTCAACCACAGGGCTCCTTGAGCAGTTCTTC
>few|TRBV15|TRBD1|TRBJ1-5
CATSRVDRGHQPQHF
TGTGCCACCAGCAGAGTGGACAGGGGGCACCAGCCCCAGCATTTT
>NA|TRBV7-7|TRBD2|TRBJ2-5
CASSLQAGELETQYF
TGTGCTAGCAGCTTACAAGCGGGGGAATTGGAGACCCAGTACTTC
>NA|TRBV14|NA|TRBJ2-3
CASSQVRPLASDTQYF
TGTGCCAGCAGCCAAGTAAGACCCCTAGCGTCAGATACGCAGTATTTT
>once|TRBV5-4|NA|TRBJ1-2
CASSIGQSYGYTF
TGTGCCAGCAGCATCGGACAGAGCTATGGCTACACCTTC
>NA|TRBV10-1|NA|TRBJ2-5
CASSEGRIAKSQETQYF
TGCGCCAGCAGTGAAGGTCGGATAGCAAAAAGTCAAGAGACCCAGTACTTC
>NA|TRBV30|TRBD1|TRBJ2-7
CAWSKPDREGYEQYF
TGTGCCTGGAGCAAACCCGACAGGGAAGGGTACGAGCAGTACTTC
>NA|TRBV10-3|TRBD1|TRBJ1-1
CAMGQGGVNTEAFF
TGTGCCATGGGACAGGGTGGTGTGAACACTGAAGCTTTCTTT
>NA|TRBV7-8|TRBD2|TRBJ2-7
CASSSGLAGAYEQYF
TGTGCCAGCAGTTCAGGACTAGCGGGGGCCTACGAGCAGTACTTC
>NA|TRBV5-8|TRBD1|TRBJ2-7
CASSSQGYEQYF
TGTGCCAGCAGCTCACAGGGGTACGAGCAGTACTTC
>NA|TRBV6-1|NA|TRBJ2-1
CASSEDVNEQFF
TGTGCCAGCAGTGAAGACGTTAATGAGCAGTTCTTC
>NA|TRBV5-1|TRBD1|TRBJ2-4
CASSLVPVGQGAERDIQYF
TGCGCCAGCAGCTTGGTGCCCGTGGGACAGGGGGCGGAGAGGGACATTCAGTACTTC
>NA|TRBV7-9|NA|TRBJ1-2
CASSSFVVGYTF
TGTGCCAGCAGCTCGTTTGTGGTTGGCTACACCTTC
>NA|TRBV10-3|NA|TRBJ2-1
CAIKGAALYNEQFF
TGTGCCATTAAAGGGGCGGCCCTATACAATGAGCAGTTCTTC
>NA|TRBV19|NA|TRBJ1-5
CASSVYNQPQHF
TGTGCCAGTTCAGTTTACAATCAGCCCCAGCATTTT
>NA|TRBV6-5|NA|TRBJ2-7
CASSTESSYEQYF
TGTGCCAGCAGTACAGAGAGCTCCTACGAGCAGTACTTC
>NA|TRBV7-8|NA|TRBJ1-1
CASTLLADTEAFF
TGTGCCAGCACCCTATTGGCAGACACTGAAGCTTTCTTT
>NA|TRBV7-9|TRBD2|TRBJ2-2
CASSPTRGLDANTGELFF
TGTGCCAGCAGCCCGACGCGCGGACTAGACGCGAACACCGGGGAGCTGTTTTTT
>NA|TRBV30|TRBD2|TRBJ2-7
CAWNRGTSGVYEQYF
TGTGCCTGGAATCGAGGGACTAGCGGGGTCTACGAGCAGTACTTC
>NA|TRBV4-1|NA|TRBJ2-2
CASKPGIFGRRLTAGELFF
TGCGCCAGCAAGCCAGGGATTTTTGGACGCCGTCTGACCGCCGGGGAGCTGTTTTTT
>NA|TRBV28|NA|TRBJ1-5
CASSPPGGPYSNQPQHF
TGTGCCAGCAGCCCCCCTGGGGGGCCCTATAGCAATCAGCCCCAGCATTTT
>NA|TRBV7-8|NA|TRBJ1-5
CASDPWRSAIQPQHF
TGTGCCAGCGATCCCTGGAGATCGGCAATTCAGCCCCAGCATTTT
>NA|TRBV9|NA|TRBJ2-3
CASSVNTFSDTQYF
TGTGCCAGCAGCGTAAATACGTTTTCAGATACGCAGTATTTT
>NA|TRBV6-5|TRBD1|TRBJ1-2
CASSRLGGSGYTF
TGTGCCAGCAGCCGCCTAGGGGGCAGTGGCTACACCTTC
>NA|TRBV4-1|NA|TRBJ2-2
CASGPVGLTGELFF
TGCGCCAGCGGCCCGGTTGGTTTGACCGGGGAGCTGTTTTTT
>NA|TRBV10-1|NA|TRBJ2-5
CASTVGGGEETQYF
TGCGCCAGCACCGTGGGCGGGGGCGAAGAGACCCAGTACTTC
>NA|TRBV27|NA|TRBJ2-5
CASSLTFGGLQETQYF
TGTGCCAGCAGTTTAACCTTCGGGGGGCTCCAAGAGACCCAGTACTTC
>NA|TRBV7-8|NA|TRBJ1-1
CASSLDPLMNTEAFF
TGTGCCAGCAGCTTAGACCCGCTAATGAACACTGAAGCTTTCTTT
>NA|TRBV5-4|NA|TRBJ2-7
CASSLESGSHEQYF
TGTGCCAGCAGCTTGGAGTCAGGGTCCCACGAGCAGTACTTC
>NA|TRBV5-1|TRBD1|TRBJ2-1
CASSRHRDRGSTYNEQFF
TGCGCCAGCAGCAGGCACCGGGACAGGGGATCGACCTACAATGAGCAGTTCTTC
>NA|TRBV2|NA|TRBJ1-5
CASCAGSNQPQHF
TGTGCCAGCTGTGCTGGTAGCAATCAGCCCCAGCATTTT